These 17 T cell receptor beta chains were sequenced from one sample in a study of human T cells and chemical hapten exposure. TCRdb recomputed calls from the RACE reads with MiXCR, one row per CDR3 protein. The sample lists 120,000 or so distinct CDR3 sequences, approximately 15% seen once, with over 0.85% in the top ten. Time point given: patch test 1, 2 weeks after DPC sensitization. Treatment reported: therapeutic diphenylcyclopropenone sensitization with weekly scalp DPC. The material sequenced was whole blood, taken in connection with sensitization to the hapten diphenylcyclopropenone (DPC). These receptors all come from a man between 18 and 29 years old with alopecia areata. Some clones in this sample may be carry-over from other donors' samples.

The CDR3 spells CASRLTGTTDTQYF. CDR3 nucleotides: TGTGCCAGCAGGCTGACAGGGACCACAGATACGCAGTATTTT. V gene TRBV12-3 or TRBV12-4 combines with J gene TRBJ2-3, with TRBD1 matching 7 bases. The CDR3 extends over 14 amino acids. J was trimmed by 2 bases and V by 6 bases; bases with no gene match: 5.

V is TRBV6-1 and J is TRBJ2-3; no reliable D call. Germline V gene lookup returns CDR1 MNHNS and CDR2 SASEGT. V dropped 2 bases and J dropped 4 bases, with 7 bases sitting between them. The CDR3 runs to 13 residues. The CDR3 sequence: CASSELVADTQYF. The DNA for the CDR3 is TGTGCCAGCAGTGAACTGGTAGCAGATACGCAGTATTTT.

The gene calls are TRBV24-1 and TRBJ2-3; D is possibly TRBD2 (5 bases). CDR1 and CDR2 from the germline V gene are KGHDR and SFDVKD. The germline V and J ends were trimmed by 5 bases and 2 bases, with 10 bases remaining between them. The CDR3 runs 14 residues. The CDR3 reads CATSAGSATDTQYF. The CDR3 DNA reads as TGTGCCACCAGTGCGGGGTCGGCCACAGATACGCAGTATTTT.

This clonotype showed up many times. This chain connects TRBV12-3 or TRBV12-4 to TRBJ1-1; no clear D gene. The germline V and J ends were trimmed by 8 bases and 0 bases, with 10 bases remaining between them. CDR3 length: 13 residues. CDR3 bases: TGTGCCAGCGGCGAGGAACTGAACACTGAAGCTTTCTTT. It translates to CASGEELNTEAFF.

This clonotype was seen only a few times. The rearrangement links TRBV6-1 to TRBJ2-2, with a tentative D call TRBD1 (6 bases). The ends were cut back, 8 bases at V and 7 bases at J, with 17 bases in the middle. The CDR3 spans 14 residues. In germline, CDR1 is MNHNS, CDR2 SASEGT. The CDR3 loop reads CASLPGQLVGELFF. In nucleotides, the CDR3 is TGTGCCAGCCTCCCGGGACAACTCGTCGGGGAGCTGTTTTTT.

This clonotype occurred a few times. V usage is TRBV7-8 and J usage is TRBJ1-1; D perhaps matches TRBD1 (5 bases). Germline lookup yields CDR1 SGHVS and CDR2 FQNEAQ. The V end lost 2 bases, the J end lost 0 bases, and 13 bases lay between the germline ends. This CDR3 has 16 amino acids. CDR3 amino acids: CASSLSLGQVNTEAFF. CDR3 sequence (DNA): TGTGCCAGCAGCTTATCATTGGGGCAGGTGAACACTGAAGCTTTCTTT.

This clonotype was picked up many times. The chain combines TRBV28 with TRBJ2-7; D is uncertain. Germline V gives CDR1 MDHEN, CDR2 SYDVKM. Trimming pared 7 bases from V and 3 bases from J, leaving 4 bases between. CDR3 length: 10 amino acids. The CDR3 DNA reads as TGTGCCAGCATGGACTACGAGCAGTACTTC. Amino acids: CASMDYEQYF. Based on the CDR3 plus reference TRBV28 and TRBJ2-7, the full variable domain is DVKVTQSSRYLVKRTGEKVFLECVQDMDHENMFWYRQDPGLGLRLIYFSYDVKMKEKGDIPEGYSVSREKKERFSLILESASTNQTSMYLCASMDYEQYFGPGTRLTVT.

The table lists this clonotype with many counts. V usage is TRBV2 and J usage is TRBJ1-1; tentatively, D is TRBD1 (5 bases). Germline CDR1 SNHLY, CDR2 FYNNEI. Trimming shortened V by 6 bases and J by 0 bases, and 17 bases separated the two germline ends. This CDR3 has 16 residues. The CDR3 reads CASRAPDRPMNTEAFF. CDR3 DNA: TGTGCCAGCAGGGCCCCCGACAGACCCATGAACACTGAAGCTTTCTTT.

The chain uses TRBV5-5 and TRBJ2-2; 11 nucleotides agree with TRBD1. This CDR3 has 18 amino acids. The V gene end was trimmed by 1 base and the J gene end by 2 bases; junction bases not matched to a gene: 7. CDR1 is SGHKS, CDR2 YYEKEE, per germline (reference sequence). In DNA, the CDR3 is TGTGCCAGCAGCTTGCAGGACAGGGGGCTCTCAAACACCGGGGAGCTGTTTTTT. Its protein is CASSLQDRGLSNTGELFF.

This clonotype has just a few counts. The V gene is TRBV3-1, the J gene TRBJ1-4; 7 bases line up with TRBD1. The length of the CDR3 is 15 residues. V lost 0 bases, J lost 7 bases, and 5 bases stayed unmatched. The germline V gene encodes CDR1 LGHDT and CDR2 YNNKEL (reference sequence). The CDR3 sequence: CASSQEAGGGEKLFF. CDR3 in DNA: TGTGCCAGCAGCCAAGAAGCAGGGGGAGGTGAAAAACTGTTTTTT.

The chain employs TRBV6-2 or TRBV6-3 and TRBJ2-2; 9 bases are shared with TRBD1. CDR1 is MNHEY, CDR2 SVGEGT, per germline. The CDR3 contains 18 residues. V lost 2 bases and J lost 1; bases outside the gene matches: 8. The CDR3 region is CASSYTFAGQGNTGELFF. The CDR3 nucleotides are TGTGCCAGCAGTTACACGTTCGCGGGACAGGGGAACACCGGGGAGCTGTTTTTT.

V gene TRBV5-6 combines with J gene TRBJ2-6, with TRBD1 identical over 7 bases. Trimming at V came to 4 bases and at J to 0 bases, leaving 10 bases not matched to a gene. The CDR3 spans 18 residues. The germline V gene has CDR1 SGHDT and CDR2 YYEEEE. The CDR3 DNA follows: TGTGCCAGCAGCCCGGCAGGGGGAACCTTCTCTGGGGCCAACGTCCTGACTTTC. Translating gives CASSPAGGTFSGANVLTF.

This clonotype was seen a handful of times. The junction and the germline gene differ at one end; a read error may be behind it. This chain uses TRBV6-5 with TRBJ1-5; 10 positions agree with TRBD1. Germline values: CDR1 MNHEY, CDR2 SVGAGI. This CDR3 has 11 residues. CDR3 coding DNA: TGTGCCAGCATTGACAGGGGGCGCCTTTATTTT. This sequence encodes CASIDRGRLYF.

The chain couples TRBV14 to TRBJ2-1; possibly TRBD2 for D (7 bases). Trimming stripped 3 bases from V and 0 bases from J, with 9 bases between. The CDR3 covers 15 residues. The germline V gene encodes CDR1 SGHDN and CDR2 FVKESK. The CDR3 loop reads CASSQGGPSYNEQFF. CDR3 DNA: TGTGCCAGCAGCCAGGGGGGGCCCTCCTACAATGAGCAGTTCTTC.

In this sample, this clonotype turned up many times. The gene calls are TRBV6-2 or TRBV6-3 and TRBJ1-1; D is possibly TRBD1 (5 bases). This CDR3 is built from 14 residues. V was pared by 3 bases and J by 8 bases, with 16 bases between. CDR1 MNHEY and CDR2 SVGEGT come from the germline V gene. The CDR3 loop reads CASSYLFSTDEAFF. The CDR3 DNA is TGTGCCAGCAGTTATCTTTTCTCGACAGACGAAGCTTTCTTT.

This clonotype was seen a handful of times. The chain's CDR3 is CASSFEDYNTGELFF. CDR3 DNA sequence: TGTGCCAGCAGTTTCGAAGACTACAACACCGGGGAGCTGTTTTTT. The rearrangement links TRBV6-5 to TRBJ2-2; tentative D call: TRBD2 (5 bases). CDR3 length: 15 amino acids. Germline V gene data show CDR1 as MNHEY and CDR2 as SVGAGI. V lost 4 bases and J lost 2, with 11 bases in between.

This clonotype was counted many times. The rearrangement joins TRBV14 to TRBJ1-1; tentatively, D is TRBD1 (5 bases). CDR3 length: 16 residues. Trimming took 3 bases from V and 4 from J, leaving 18 bases between them. Germline V gene data show CDR1 as SGHDN and CDR2 as FVKESK. The CDR3 nucleotides read TGTGCCAGCAGCCACCGGATGGGGCAAGGGGTCACTGAAGCTTTCTTT. Protein product: CASSHRMGQGVTEAFF.